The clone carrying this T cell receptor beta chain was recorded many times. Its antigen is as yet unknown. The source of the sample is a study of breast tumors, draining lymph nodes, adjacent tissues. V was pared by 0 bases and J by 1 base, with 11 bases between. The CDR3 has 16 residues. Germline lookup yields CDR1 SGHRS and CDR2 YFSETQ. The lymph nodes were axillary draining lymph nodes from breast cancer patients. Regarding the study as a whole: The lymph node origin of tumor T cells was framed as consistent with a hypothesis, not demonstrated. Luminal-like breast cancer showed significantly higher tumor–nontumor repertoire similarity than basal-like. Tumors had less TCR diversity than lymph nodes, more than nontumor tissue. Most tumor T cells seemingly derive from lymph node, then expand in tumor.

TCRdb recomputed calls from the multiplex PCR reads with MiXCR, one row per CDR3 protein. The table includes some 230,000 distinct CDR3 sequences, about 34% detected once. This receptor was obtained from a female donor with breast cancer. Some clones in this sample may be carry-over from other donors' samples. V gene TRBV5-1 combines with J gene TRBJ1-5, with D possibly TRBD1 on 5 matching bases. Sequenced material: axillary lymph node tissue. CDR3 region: CASSLGRGGSNQPQHF. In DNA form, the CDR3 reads TGCGCCAGCAGCTTGGGGCGGGGGGGAAGCAATCAGCCCCAGCATTTT.